The table lists the clone carrying this T cell receptor beta chain with many counts. Its antigen is unidentified. This specimen comes from a study of T cells in Graves' hyperthyroidism and ophthalmopathy. Broader study findings: Most thyroid clonotypes expanded above 0.001 were also detected in blood.

Researchers amplified the TCR beta CDR3 regions from RNA transcripts. Carried out on the TCR CDR3, a first-round RT-PCR used the HTBI primer set. TCRdb re-called the multiplex PCR reads through MiXCR, storing one row per CDR3 protein. The table records fewer than 550,000 distinct CDR3 sequences, approximately 25% of them present only once. Every diagnosis used clinical symptoms, serum thyroxine and TRAb, thyroid ultrasound and orbital computed tomography. This CDR3 has 16 amino acids. The ends lost 6 bases at V and 2 bases at J; junction bases unmatched: 8. Germline-derived CDR1 and CDR2 are ENHRY and SYGVKD.

The chain carries TRBV10-3 and TRBJ1-1; 11 positions match TRBD1. This clonotype was obtained from a woman aged 25-40 years with Graves' ophthalmopathy. Sequencing used blood. CDR3 region: CAIREGQGASNTEAFF. Here the CDR3 DNA reads TGTGCCATCAGGGAAGGACAGGGGGCGAGTAACACTGAAGCTTTCTTT.